The 2 T cell receptor beta chains given below trace back to one sample, sequenced in a study of T-cell reconstitution after alpha-beta-depleted transplantation in children. The library targeted TCRbeta and was prepared with unique molecular identifiers. TCRdb itself ran the PCR reads through MiXCR, one entry per CDR3 protein. The sample includes a few hundred thousand distinct CDR3 sequences, under 15% of them seen just once. The sample here was PBMCs from the stem cell graft donor, taken from the stem cell graft. These receptors came from a human donor who donated a stem cell graft to a child with combined immunodeficiency.

The genes are TRBV18 and TRBJ2-1, with 10 bases fitting TRBD2. In germline, CDR1 is KGHSH, CDR2 LQKENI. This CDR3 is built from 17 residues. V was clipped by 1 base and J by 5 bases; unmatched bases: 8. CDR3 sequence (DNA): TGTGCCAGCTCACCACGATATAGCGGGGGGACCGACAATGAGCAGTTCTTC. This codes for CASSPRYSGGTDNEQFF.

This clonotype was observed a handful of times. This chain connects TRBV10-2 to TRBJ2-1; D may be TRBD1 or TRBD2 (5 bases each). The germline gives CDR1 WSHSY, CDR2 SAAADI. The CDR3 runs to 12 residues. V was clipped by 11 bases and J by 6 bases, with 14 bases between them. For the CDR3, the DNA is TGCGCCGCCAGGGAGTACAGCAATGAGCAGTTCTTC. Translating gives CAAREYSNEQFF.